This T cell receptor beta chain was identified in a study of blood T cells in healthy people across ages. Notes on the study in general: Naive T cell percentage and TCR beta diversity correlated strongly.

Through a sample-barcoded 5' primer and a J-beta primer mix, a second PCR was run for roughly 6 to 11 cycles. TCRdb re-called the 5' RACE reads with MiXCR, one entry per CDR3 protein. Of about 1.4 million distinct CDR3 sequences listed, approximately 59% were seen once; the top ten hold about 6.3%. To note about this clonotype: The antigen is undetermined.

From germline, CDR1 is GTSNPN and CDR2 SVGIG (reference sequence). This CDR3 spans 11 amino acids. The sequence was obtained from a man aged 18-30 years in good health. V is TRBV30 and J is TRBJ2-7; possibly TRBD1 or TRBD2 for D (5 bases each). The end of the DNA fits TRBJ2-5 better, so the J call may be wrong. The sequenced sample was blood. As DNA, the CDR3 is TGTGCCTGGGGGACCCAAGAGACCCAGTACTTC. Protein product: CAWGTQETQYF.